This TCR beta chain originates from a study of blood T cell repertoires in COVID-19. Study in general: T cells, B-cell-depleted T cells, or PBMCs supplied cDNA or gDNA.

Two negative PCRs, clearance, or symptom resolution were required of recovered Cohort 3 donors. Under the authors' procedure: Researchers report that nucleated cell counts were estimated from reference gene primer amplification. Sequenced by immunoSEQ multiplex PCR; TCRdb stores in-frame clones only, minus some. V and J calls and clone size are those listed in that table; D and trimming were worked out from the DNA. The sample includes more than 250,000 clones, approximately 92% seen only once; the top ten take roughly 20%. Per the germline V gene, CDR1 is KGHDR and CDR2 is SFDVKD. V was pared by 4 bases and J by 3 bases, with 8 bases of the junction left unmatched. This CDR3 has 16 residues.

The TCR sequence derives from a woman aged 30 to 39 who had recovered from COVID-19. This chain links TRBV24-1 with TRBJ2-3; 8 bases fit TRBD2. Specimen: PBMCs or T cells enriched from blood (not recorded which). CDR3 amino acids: CATSEPLAGGTDTQYF. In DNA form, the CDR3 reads TGTGCCACCAGTGAGCCGCTCGCGGGAGGAACAGATACGCAGTATTTT.